The rows below give T cell receptor beta chains drawn from one sample of a study of blood T cells in healthy people across ages. MiXCR, run by TCRdb on the 5' RACE reads, gives a single entry per CDR3 protein. This table holds fewer than 2,000,000 distinct CDR3 sequences, around 42% found once. The sample comprised blood. The receptors here all came from a human donor in good health. CDR3s include the opening cysteine and the closing phenylalanine or tryptophan. The order of the fields is CDR3 protein, CDR3 DNA, J gene, D gene, clone size, V gene. A D gene is named only where the DNA matches it firmly. Rows give clone size only sometimes, using once, few, many, or a class for an expanded clone.

CDR3: CSARTGRDTEAFF
DNA: TGCAGTGCTCGTACAGGGCGGGACACTGAAGCTTTCTTT
J: TRBJ1-1
D: .
size: few
V: TRBV20-1

CDR3: CASSQDHSFSGDDGYTF
DNA: TGCGCCAGCAGCCAAGATCACTCGTTTTCAGGGGATGATGGCTACACCTTC
J: TRBJ1-2
D: .
size: .
V: TRBV4-3

CDR3: CASTTGTGRTNYGYTF
DNA: TGTGCCAGCACCACGGGGACAGGGAGAACTAACTATGGCTACACCTTC
J: TRBJ1-2
D: TRBD1
size: few
V: TRBV6-5

CDR3: CASSVGGGAYNERFF
DNA: .
J: TRBJ2-1
D: .
size: .
V: TRBV9

CDR3: CASSSSLGQEASPGANVLTF
DNA: TGTGCCAGCAGCTCTAGCCTGGGACAGGAAGCTAGTCCTGGGGCCAACGTCCTGACTTTC
J: TRBJ2-6
D: TRBD1
size: few
V: TRBV11-2

CDR3: CAISVQGEAEAFF
DNA: TGTGCCATCAGTGTTCAGGGGGAGGCTGAAGCTTTCTTT
J: TRBJ1-1
D: TRBD1
size: .
V: TRBV10-3

CDR3: CASSSPFYGYTF
DNA: TGTGCCAGCAGCTCCCCTTTCTATGGCTACACCTTC
J: TRBJ1-2
D: .
size: many
V: TRBV7-2

CDR3: CASSGQGGSWGYTF
DNA: TGTGCCAGCAGTGGACAGGGGGGGTCGTGGGGCTACACCTTC
J: TRBJ1-2
D: TRBD1
size: few
V: TRBV7-2

CDR3: CATSRKTGSSSYEQYF
DNA: TGTGCCACCAGCAGAAAGACAGGATCTAGCTCCTACGAGCAGTACTTC
J: TRBJ2-7
D: .
size: few
V: TRBV15

CDR3: CASVRDRSSYNSPLHF
DNA: TGTGCCAGCGTGCGGGACCGAAGCTCCTATAATTCACCCCTCCACTTT
J: TRBJ1-6
D: .
size: many
V: TRBV6-1

CDR3: CASRNGQDYGYTF
DNA: TGTGCCAGCAGAAATGGACAAGACTATGGCTACACCTTC
J: TRBJ1-2
D: .
size: .
V: TRBV6-4

CDR3: CASSANPGQNYGYTF
DNA: TGTGCCAGCAGCGCTAATCCCGGACAGAACTATGGCTACACCTTC
J: TRBJ1-2
D: .
size: .
V: TRBV5-5

CDR3: CASSLGGLAGVYEQYF
DNA: TGTGCCAGCAGCTTGGGTGGACTAGCGGGGGTATACGAGCAGTACTTC
J: TRBJ2-7
D: TRBD2
size: few
V: TRBV5-6

CDR3: CSVVSGGVQADTQYF
DNA: TGCAGCGTTGTTAGCGGCGGGGTCCAGGCAGATACGCAGTATTTT
J: TRBJ2-3
D: .
size: few
V: TRBV29-1

CDR3: CASSADRRTFF
DNA: TGTGCCAGCAGTGCGGACAGACGTACTTTCTTT
J: TRBJ1-1
D: .
size: .
V: TRBV6-6

CDR3: CASSLNGFAYNEQFF
DNA: TGTGCCAGCAGCTTAAACGGGTTCGCCTACAATGAGCAGTTCTTC
J: TRBJ2-1
D: .
size: few
V: TRBV7-3

CDR3: CAAKGHGVHSYEQYF
DNA: TGTGCCGCCAAAGGACACGGGGTACACTCCTACGAGCAGTACTTC
J: TRBJ2-7
D: .
size: .
V: TRBV15

CDR3: CASSRAREGNSPLHF
DNA: TGTGCCAGCTCACGGGCCCGGGAGGGTAATTCACCCCTCCACTTT
J: TRBJ1-6
D: .
size: .
V: TRBV18

CDR3: CSVERSAYEQYF
DNA: TGCAGCGTTGAAAGATCGGCGTACGAGCAGTACTTC
J: TRBJ2-7
D: .
size: .
V: TRBV29-1

CDR3: CASSLRSRFMEPQHF
DNA: TGTGCCAGCAGCTTAAGGTCCAGGTTCATGGAGCCCCAGCATTTT
J: TRBJ1-5
D: .
size: .
V: TRBV7-8

CDR3: CASSYRTGTRSGANVLTF
DNA: TGTGCCAGCAGTTATAGAACAGGAACGCGCTCTGGGGCCAACGTCCTGACTTTC
J: TRBJ2-6
D: .
size: .
V: TRBV28

CDR3: CSAPPRQGNAREQYF
DNA: TGCAGTGCGCCCCCCCGACAGGGTAATGCTCGCGAGCAGTACTTC
J: TRBJ2-7
D: TRBD1
size: .
V: TRBV20-1

CDR3: CASSPQGGQAGYTF
DNA: TGTGCCAGCAGCCCTCAGGGTGGTCAGGCCGGCTACACCTTC
J: TRBJ1-2
D: .
size: few
V: TRBV3-1

CDR3: CSASGGVQVNEQYF
DNA: TGCAGTGCTAGTGGAGGGGTCCAGGTTAACGAGCAGTACTTC
J: TRBJ2-7
D: .
size: .
V: TRBV20-1

CDR3: CATSNTRSTDTQYF
DNA: TGTGCCACCAGCAATACCCGTAGCACAGATACGCAGTATTTT
J: TRBJ2-3
D: .
size: few
V: TRBV15

CDR3: CSFGPGQASPSGYTF
DNA: TGCAGCTTTGGACCGGGACAGGCTTCACCCTCGGGCTACACCTTC
J: TRBJ1-2
D: TRBD1
size: .
V: TRBV29-1

CDR3: CASNDQNTGELFF
DNA: TGTGCCAGCAACGATCAGAACACCGGGGAGCTGTTTTTT
J: TRBJ2-2
D: .
size: .
V: TRBV6-5

CDR3: CASNQGSGANVLTF
DNA: TGCGCCAGCAACCAAGGTTCTGGGGCCAACGTCCTGACTTTC
J: TRBJ2-6
D: .
size: .
V: TRBV4-1

CDR3: CASSPRELSNYGYTF
DNA: TGCGCCAGCAGCCCCCGGGAGTTAAGTAACTATGGCTACACCTTC
J: TRBJ1-2
D: .
size: few
V: TRBV4-1

CDR3: CASSPLTSRAGHEQYF
DNA: TGTGCCAGCAGTCCCCTGACTAGCCGGGCTGGGCACGAGCAGTACTTC
J: TRBJ2-7
D: TRBD2
size: once
V: TRBV12-3/TRBV12-4

CDR3: CASSYSLFGTGDNEQFF
DNA: TGTGCCAGCAGTTACTCGTTGTTCGGAACAGGGGACAATGAGCAGTTCTTC
J: TRBJ2-1
D: TRBD1
size: .
V: TRBV6-2/TRBV6-3

CDR3: CASSLISSGTSETQYF
DNA: TGTGCCAGCAGCCTGATTTCTTCAGGGACCTCAGAGACCCAGTACTTC
J: TRBJ2-5
D: .
size: .
V: TRBV4-2

CDR3: CASRGGTLQETQYF
DNA: TGTGCCAGCAGGGGGGGGACATTACAAGAGACCCAGTACTTC
J: TRBJ2-5
D: .
size: .
V: TRBV27

CDR3: CATSRIRTGGNSGQYF
DNA: TGTGCCACCAGCAGGATCAGAACAGGGGGCAACAGTGGGCAGTACTTC
J: TRBJ2-4
D: TRBD1
size: .
V: TRBV15

CDR3: CASSLQVNGEQFF
DNA: TGCGCCAGCAGCTTGCAAGTGAACGGTGAGCAGTTCTTC
J: TRBJ2-1
D: .
size: few
V: TRBV5-1

CDR3: CASSLELAGANNEQFF
DNA: TGTGCCAGCAGCTTAGAACTAGCGGGGGCTAACAATGAGCAGTTCTTC
J: TRBJ2-1
D: TRBD2
size: few
V: TRBV11-1

CDR3: CASSYAGKTYNEQYF
DNA: TGTGCCAGCAGTTACGCGGGGAAGACGTACAATGAGCAGTACTTC
J: TRBJ2-7
D: .
size: .
V: TRBV6-5